This TCR beta chain was observed in a study of blood T cell repertoires in COVID-19. Study summary: Samples taken during acute and convalescent COVID-19 were collected in the United States, Italy and Spain. The analysed material was cDNA or gDNA that came from T cells, B-cell-depleted T cells, or PBMCs.

CDR1 and CDR2 (germline): MNHNS, SASEGT. The CDR3 covers 17 residues. V dropped 2 bases and J dropped 11 bases, with 25 bases sitting between them. In the original workflow: For nucleated cells, counts were estimated from reference gene primer amplification. Sequencing was performed with immunoSEQ multiplex PCR; in TCRdb, only in-frame clones are kept and a portion is missing. V, J and clone size are those of that table, while D and trimming were read from the DNA. The sample consists of around 200,000 clones, around 84% of them appearing once. This TCR derives from a man aged 30 to 39 with active or convalescent COVID-19. The sequenced material came from peripheral blood. The rearrangement joins TRBV6-1 to TRBJ1-5; D perhaps matches TRBD1 (6 bases). CDR3 bases: TGTGCCAGCAGTGAAAAAGTTAAGGCCAGGGGATCAGCATCCCAGCATTTT. Translating gives CASSEKVKARGSASQHF.